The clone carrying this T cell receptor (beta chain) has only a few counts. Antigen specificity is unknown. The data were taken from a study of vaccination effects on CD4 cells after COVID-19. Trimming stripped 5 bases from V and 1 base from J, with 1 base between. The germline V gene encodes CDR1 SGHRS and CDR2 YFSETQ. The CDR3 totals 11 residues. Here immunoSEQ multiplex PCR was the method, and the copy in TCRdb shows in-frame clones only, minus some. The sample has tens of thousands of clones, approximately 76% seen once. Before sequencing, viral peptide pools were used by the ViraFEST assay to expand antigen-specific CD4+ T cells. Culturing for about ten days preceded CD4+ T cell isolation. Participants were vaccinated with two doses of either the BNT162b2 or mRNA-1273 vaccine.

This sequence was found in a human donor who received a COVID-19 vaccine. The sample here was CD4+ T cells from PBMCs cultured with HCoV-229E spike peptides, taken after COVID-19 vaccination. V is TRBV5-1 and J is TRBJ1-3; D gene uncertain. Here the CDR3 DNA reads TGCGCCAGCAGGTCTGGAAACACCATATATTTT. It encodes CASRSGNTIYF.